These T cell receptor beta chains were read from a single sample in a study of T cells expressing NK-cell markers. TCRdb re-called the 5' RACE reads and gives one entry per CDR3 protein, without DNA. The sample yields 500,000 to 700,000 distinct CDR3 sequences, of which the top ten take up approximately 3.6%. Sequences were obtained from blood T cells: a sorted CD56 or NKG2C T cell subset, CD4+ or CD8+ T cells, or bulk PBMC T cells (not recorded which). The origin of the receptors is a man aged 18 to 35 in good health. The CDR3 runs from the conserved cysteine through the conserved F or W. The order of the fields is V gene, J gene, CDR3 protein.

v_gene: TRBV5-1
j_gene: TRBJ2-6
CDR3aa: CASSLAGGQGISGANVLTF

v_gene: TRBV29-1
j_gene: TRBJ2-3
CDR3aa: CSVRYTTDTQYF

v_gene: TRBV20-1
j_gene: TRBJ2-5
CDR3aa: CSARVGITQYF

v_gene: TRBV12-3/TRBV12-4
j_gene: TRBJ2-1
CDR3aa: CASSLGGTSGRYNEQFF

v_gene: TRBV7-2
j_gene: TRBJ2-1
CDR3aa: CASSLAPAGSTFSYNEQFF

v_gene: TRBV14
j_gene: TRBJ2-5
CDR3aa: CASSRRLRETQYF

v_gene: TRBV25-1
j_gene: TRBJ2-7
CDR3aa: CASSDRLAGTSSYEQYF

v_gene: TRBV15
j_gene: TRBJ2-4
CDR3aa: CATSGRDRGNIQYF

v_gene: TRBV3-1
j_gene: TRBJ2-2
CDR3aa: CASTPRRLVDTGELFF

v_gene: TRBV9
j_gene: TRBJ2-5
CDR3aa: CASSSLPGLAGKFQETQYF